The T cell receptor (beta chain) under discussion was sequenced for a study of OX40 agonist ivuxolimab in advanced cancers. Study-wide background: Ivuxolimab was administered intravenously to patients at 0.01 to 10 mg/kg every 2 weeks. The eligibility criteria allowed prior anti-PD-1, anti-PD-L1 or anti-CTLA-4 therapy, and under 50% had some. With a range of roughly 23 to 79, age averaged approximately 54 years, and about 80% were male.

Details on this clone: Its antigen remains unknown.

From germline, CDR1 is SGHTA and CDR2 FQGNSA. CDR3 length: 19 residues. Deletions cut 4 bases from V and 1 base from J, with 20 bases between. Method: immunoSEQ multiplex PCR; TCRdb's copy keeps in-frame clones and lacks some. The sample has some 110,000 clones; 85% to 95% are singletons. Overall study findings and caveats: The CD4+ and CD8+ T cells in the blood had expanded clonally by week 6 at 0.1 to 3.0 mg/kg.

The material sequenced was CD4+ or CD8+ T cells sorted from blood, taken in a trial of the OX40 agonist ivuxolimab. The clonotype originates from an adult with an advanced solid tumor such as melanoma, head and neck, liver or kidney cancer. The chain joins TRBV7-2 to TRBJ2-6, with D perhaps assigned TRBD1 or TRBD2 (6 bases each). The chain's CDR3 is CASSYRFGGAESGANVLTF. The DNA of the CDR3 is TGTGCCAGCAGCTATAGATTCGGGGGCGCTGAGTCTGGGGCCAACGTCCTGACTTTC.